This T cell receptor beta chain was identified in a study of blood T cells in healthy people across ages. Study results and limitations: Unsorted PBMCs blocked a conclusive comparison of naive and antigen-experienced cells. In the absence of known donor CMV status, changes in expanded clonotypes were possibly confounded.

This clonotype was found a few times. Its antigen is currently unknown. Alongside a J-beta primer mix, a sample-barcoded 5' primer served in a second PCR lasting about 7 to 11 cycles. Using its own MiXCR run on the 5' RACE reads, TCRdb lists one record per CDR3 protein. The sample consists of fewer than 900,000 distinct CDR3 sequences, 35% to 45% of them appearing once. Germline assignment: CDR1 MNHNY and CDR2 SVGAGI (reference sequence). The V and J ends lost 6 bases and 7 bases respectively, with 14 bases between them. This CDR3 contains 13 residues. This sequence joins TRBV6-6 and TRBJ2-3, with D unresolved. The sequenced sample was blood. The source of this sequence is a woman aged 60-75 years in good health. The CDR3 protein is CASRPAQVNTQYF. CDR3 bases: TGTGCCAGCAGGCCCGCCCAGGTTAATACGCAGTATTTT.